This paragraph covers one T cell receptor (beta chain) sequence. The sample is drawn from a study of blood T cell repertoires in COVID-19. Whole-study context: Donors in the United States, Italy and Spain gave samples during acute or convalescent COVID-19. In each case, the material was cDNA or gDNA derived from T cells, B-cell-depleted T cells, or PBMCs.

J lost 2 bases, V lost 10 bases, and 5 bases had no gene match. The CDR3 is 12 residues long. From germline, CDR1 is ENHRY and CDR2 SYGVKD. Per the original methods: Reference gene primer amplification gave nucleated cell count estimates. Clones were read by immunoSEQ multiplex PCR, and TCRdb kept only the in-frame ones, dropping some. V and J calls and clone size come straight from that table; D and trimming were deduced from the DNA. The sample contains around 68,000 clones, around 82% of which appear only once. The chain has TRBV10-3 and TRBJ2-7; 7 positions agree with TRBD1. The TCR sequence derives from a man at least 80 years old with active COVID-19. Sequenced: peripheral blood. In DNA, the CDR3 is TGTGCCAGCCGGGACAGTACCTACGAGCAGTACTTC. Its protein product is CASRDSTYEQYF.